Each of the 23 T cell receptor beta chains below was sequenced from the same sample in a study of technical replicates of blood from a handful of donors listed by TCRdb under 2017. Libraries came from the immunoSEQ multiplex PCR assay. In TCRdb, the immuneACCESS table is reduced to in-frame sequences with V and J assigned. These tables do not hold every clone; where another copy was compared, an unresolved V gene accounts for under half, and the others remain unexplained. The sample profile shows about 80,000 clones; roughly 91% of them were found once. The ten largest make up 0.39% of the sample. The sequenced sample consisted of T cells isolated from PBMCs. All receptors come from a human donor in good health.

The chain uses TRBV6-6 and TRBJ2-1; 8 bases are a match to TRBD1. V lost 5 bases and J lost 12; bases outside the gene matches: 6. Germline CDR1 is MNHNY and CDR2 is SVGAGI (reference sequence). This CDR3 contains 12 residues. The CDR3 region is CASSKDREGQFF. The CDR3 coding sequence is TGTGCCAGCAGTAAGGACAGGGAAGGGCAGTTCTTC.

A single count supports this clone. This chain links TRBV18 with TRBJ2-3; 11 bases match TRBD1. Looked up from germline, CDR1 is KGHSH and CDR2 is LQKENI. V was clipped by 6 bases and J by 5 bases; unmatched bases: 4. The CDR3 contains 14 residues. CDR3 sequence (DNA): TGTGCCAGCTCGCCCGGGACAGGGGGAGATACGCAGTATTTT. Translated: CASSPGTGGDTQYF. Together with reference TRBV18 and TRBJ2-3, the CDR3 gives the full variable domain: NAGVMQNPRHLVRRRGQEARLRCSPMKGHSHVYWYRQLPEEGLKFMVYLQKENIIDESGMPKERFSAEFPKEGPSILRIQQVVRGDSAAYFCASSPGTGGDTQYFGPGTRLTVL.

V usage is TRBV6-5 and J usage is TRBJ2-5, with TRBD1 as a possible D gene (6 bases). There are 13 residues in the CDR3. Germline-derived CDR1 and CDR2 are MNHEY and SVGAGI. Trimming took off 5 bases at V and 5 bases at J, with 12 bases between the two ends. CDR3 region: CASSTGSRETQYF. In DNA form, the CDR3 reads TGTGCCAGCAGTACAGGGTCTAGGGAGACCCAGTACTTC.

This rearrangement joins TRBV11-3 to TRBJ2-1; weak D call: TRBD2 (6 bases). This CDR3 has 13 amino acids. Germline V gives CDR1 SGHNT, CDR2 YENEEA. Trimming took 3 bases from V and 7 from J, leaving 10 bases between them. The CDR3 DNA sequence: TGTGCCAGCAGCTTGGACTACTCTAATGAGCAGTTCTTC. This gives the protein CASSLDYSNEQFF.

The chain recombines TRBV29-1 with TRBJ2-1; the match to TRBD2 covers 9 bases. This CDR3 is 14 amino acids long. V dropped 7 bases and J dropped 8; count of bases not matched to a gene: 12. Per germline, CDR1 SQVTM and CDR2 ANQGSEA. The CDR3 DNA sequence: TGCAGCGCACCCCTGGCTAGCGGGGTCTATGAGCAGTTCTTC. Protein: CSAPLASGVYEQFF.

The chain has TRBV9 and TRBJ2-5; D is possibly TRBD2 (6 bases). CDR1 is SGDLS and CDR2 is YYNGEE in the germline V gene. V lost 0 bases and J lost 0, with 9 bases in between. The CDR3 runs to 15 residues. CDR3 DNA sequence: TGTGCCAGCAGCGTAGGGGGGACTGACCAAGAGACCCAGTACTTC. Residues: CASSVGGTDQETQYF.

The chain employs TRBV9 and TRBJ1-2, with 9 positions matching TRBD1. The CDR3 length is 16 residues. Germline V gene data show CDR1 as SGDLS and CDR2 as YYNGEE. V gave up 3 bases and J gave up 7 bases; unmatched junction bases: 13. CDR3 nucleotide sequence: TGTGCCAGCAGCGCACCCGGGACAGGGCTCGAGTTTGGCTACACCTTC. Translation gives CASSAPGTGLEFGYTF.

The CDR3 sequence: CSVVYSDRELYEQYF. The CDR3 coding sequence is TGCAGCGTTGTCTACTCTGACAGGGAATTATACGAGCAGTACTTC. J is TRBJ2-7 and V is TRBV29-1, with TRBD1 matching over 7 bases. V was clipped by 4 bases and J by 4 bases; unmatched bases: 13. The CDR3 contains 15 residues. Germline-derived CDR1 and CDR2 are SQVTM and ANQGSEA.

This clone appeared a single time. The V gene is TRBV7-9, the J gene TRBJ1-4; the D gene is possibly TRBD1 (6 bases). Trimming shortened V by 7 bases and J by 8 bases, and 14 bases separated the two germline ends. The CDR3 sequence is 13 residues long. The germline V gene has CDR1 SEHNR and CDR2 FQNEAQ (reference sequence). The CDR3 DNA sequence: TGTGCCAGCACCCTTGAAACAGGGGAAAAACTGTTTTTT. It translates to CASTLETGEKLFF.

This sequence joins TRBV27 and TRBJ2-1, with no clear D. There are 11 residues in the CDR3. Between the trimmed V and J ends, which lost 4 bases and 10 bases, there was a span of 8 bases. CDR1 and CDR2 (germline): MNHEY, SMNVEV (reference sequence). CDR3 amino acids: CASSYGFEQFF. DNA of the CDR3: TGTGCCAGCAGTTACGGGTTCGAGCAGTTCTTC.

The CDR3 here is CASSFGTEETQYF. The CDR3 bases are TGCGCCAGCAGCTTCGGGACAGAAGAGACCCAGTACTTC. V is TRBV5-1 and J is TRBJ2-5; 7 bases line up with TRBD1. Germline V gene data show CDR1 as SGHRS and CDR2 as YFSETQ. The CDR3 totals 13 residues. V lost 2 bases, J lost 3 bases, and 1 base stayed unmatched.

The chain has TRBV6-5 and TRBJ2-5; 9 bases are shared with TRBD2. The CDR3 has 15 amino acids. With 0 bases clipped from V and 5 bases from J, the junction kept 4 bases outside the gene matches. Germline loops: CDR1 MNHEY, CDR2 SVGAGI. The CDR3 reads CASSYSSGRVETQYF. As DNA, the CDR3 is TGTGCCAGCAGTTACTCTAGCGGGAGAGTGGAGACCCAGTACTTC.

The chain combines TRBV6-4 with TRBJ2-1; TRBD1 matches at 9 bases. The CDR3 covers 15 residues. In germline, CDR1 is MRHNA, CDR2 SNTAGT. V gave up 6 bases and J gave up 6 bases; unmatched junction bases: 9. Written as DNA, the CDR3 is TGTGCCAGCAGCCACGGGACAGGGTCGGGCAATGAGCAGTTCTTC. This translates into CASSHGTGSGNEQFF.

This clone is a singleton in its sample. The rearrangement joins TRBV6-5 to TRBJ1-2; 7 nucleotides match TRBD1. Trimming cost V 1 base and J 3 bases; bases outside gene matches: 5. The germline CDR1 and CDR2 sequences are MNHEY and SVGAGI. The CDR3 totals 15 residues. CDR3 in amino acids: CASSYFGTADYGYTF. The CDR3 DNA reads TGTGCCAGCAGTTACTTCGGGACAGCTGACTATGGCTACACCTTC.

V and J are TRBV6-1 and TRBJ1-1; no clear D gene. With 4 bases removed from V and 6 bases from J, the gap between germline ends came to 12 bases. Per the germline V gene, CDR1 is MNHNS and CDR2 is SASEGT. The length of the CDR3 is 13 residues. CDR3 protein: CASSVRRVAEAFF. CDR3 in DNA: TGTGCCAGCAGTGTAAGGAGGGTGGCTGAAGCTTTCTTT.

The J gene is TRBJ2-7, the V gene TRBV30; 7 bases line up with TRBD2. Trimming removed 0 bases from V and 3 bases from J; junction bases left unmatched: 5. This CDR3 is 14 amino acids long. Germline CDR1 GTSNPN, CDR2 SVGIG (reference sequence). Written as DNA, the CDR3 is TGTGCCTGGAGTGTGGGTAGCGGGCACTACGAGCAGTACTTC. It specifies CAWSVGSGHYEQYF.

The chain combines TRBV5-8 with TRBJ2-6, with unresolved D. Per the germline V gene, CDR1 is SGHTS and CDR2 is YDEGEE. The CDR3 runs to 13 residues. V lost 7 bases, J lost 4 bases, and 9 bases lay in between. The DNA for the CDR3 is TGTGCCAGCCTCGTGGCCGGGGCCAACGTCCTGACTTTC. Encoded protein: CASLVAGANVLTF. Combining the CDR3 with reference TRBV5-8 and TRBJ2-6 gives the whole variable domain EAGVTQSPTHLIKTRGQQATLRCSPISGHTSVYWYQQALGLGLQFLLWYDEGEERNRGNFPPRFSGRQFPNYSSELNVNALELEDSALYLCASLVAGANVLTFGAGSRLTVL.

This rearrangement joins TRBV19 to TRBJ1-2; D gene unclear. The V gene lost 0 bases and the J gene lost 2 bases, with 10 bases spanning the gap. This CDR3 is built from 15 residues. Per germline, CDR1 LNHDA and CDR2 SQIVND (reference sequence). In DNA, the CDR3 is TGTGCCAGTAGTATAGATGGCCGCTTAAACTATGGCTACACCTTC. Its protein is CASSIDGRLNYGYTF. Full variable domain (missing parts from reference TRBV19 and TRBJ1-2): DGGITQSPKYLFRKEGQNVTLSCEQNLNHDAMYWYRQDPGQGLRLIYYSQIVNDFQKGDIAEGYSVSREKKESFPLTVTSAQKNPTAFYLCASSIDGRLNYGYTFGSGTRLTVV.

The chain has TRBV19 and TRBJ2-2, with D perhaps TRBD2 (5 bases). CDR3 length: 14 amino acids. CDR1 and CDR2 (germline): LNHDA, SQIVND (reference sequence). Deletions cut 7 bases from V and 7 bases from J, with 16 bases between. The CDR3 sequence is CASNYGEGVGELFF. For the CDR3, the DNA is TGTGCCAGTAACTATGGAGAGGGCGTCGGGGAGCTGTTTTTT.

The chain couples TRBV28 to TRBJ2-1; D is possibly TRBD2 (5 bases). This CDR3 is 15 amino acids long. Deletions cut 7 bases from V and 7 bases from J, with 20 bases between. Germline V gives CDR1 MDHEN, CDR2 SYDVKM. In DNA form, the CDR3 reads TGTGCCAGCACCTTGGGAGCTCTCCGTGGTAATGAGCAGTTCTTC. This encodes CASTLGALRGNEQFF.

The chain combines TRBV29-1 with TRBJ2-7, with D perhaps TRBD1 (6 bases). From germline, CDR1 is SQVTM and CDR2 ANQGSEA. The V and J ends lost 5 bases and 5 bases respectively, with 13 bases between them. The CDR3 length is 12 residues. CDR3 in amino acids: CSVSGDEDEQYF. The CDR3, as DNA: TGCAGCGTTTCAGGGGATGAAGACGAGCAGTACTTC.

The CDR3 reads CASSPNDRFSGNTIYF. The DNA for the CDR3 is TGTGCCAGCAGTCCGAATGACAGGTTCTCTGGAAACACCATATATTTT. V and J are TRBV28 and TRBJ1-3; D might be TRBD1 (6 bases). V was pared by 5 bases and J by 0 bases, with 14 bases between. In germline, CDR1 is MDHEN, CDR2 SYDVKM. The CDR3 spans 16 residues.

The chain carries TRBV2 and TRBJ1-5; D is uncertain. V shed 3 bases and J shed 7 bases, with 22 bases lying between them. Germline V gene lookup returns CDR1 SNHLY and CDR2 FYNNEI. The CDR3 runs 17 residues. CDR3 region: CASSEIGSSGSGQPQHF. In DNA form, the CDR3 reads TGTGCCAGCAGTGAGATCGGGTCTTCGGGGAGTGGCCAGCCCCAGCATTTT.